This T cell receptor (beta chain) was identified in a study of T cell responses to AZD1222 COVID-19 vaccine. Overall study results and limits: Females made up more of the donors, who were largely white British, and clonal diversity may have come out too low. With two AZD1222 doses given, Spike-specific TCR breadth and depth both rose. Regions 160-218 and 743-854 dominated among vaccine-associated CD4 TCRs spanning spike. No day 14 peak samples; only post-peak repertoires were characterized.

The table came from immunoSEQ multiplex PCR; TCRdb's copy has only in-frame clones and leaves some out. The table shows more than 130,000 clones, with over 75% occurring only once. There are 15 residues in the CDR3. Trimming cost V 2 bases and J 2 bases; bases outside gene matches: 2. The germline gives CDR1 KGHSH, CDR2 LQKENI. On this clone: Antigen specificity is unknown.

This chain links TRBV18 with TRBJ1-3; TRBD1 matches 8 bases. This sequence was found in an adult in good health. Sequences were derived from peripheral blood, sampled on day 0 of AZD1222 vaccination. CDR3 nucleotides: TGTGCCAGCTCACCATTGGACAGGGCTGGAAACACCATATATTTT. It codes for CASSPLDRAGNTIYF.